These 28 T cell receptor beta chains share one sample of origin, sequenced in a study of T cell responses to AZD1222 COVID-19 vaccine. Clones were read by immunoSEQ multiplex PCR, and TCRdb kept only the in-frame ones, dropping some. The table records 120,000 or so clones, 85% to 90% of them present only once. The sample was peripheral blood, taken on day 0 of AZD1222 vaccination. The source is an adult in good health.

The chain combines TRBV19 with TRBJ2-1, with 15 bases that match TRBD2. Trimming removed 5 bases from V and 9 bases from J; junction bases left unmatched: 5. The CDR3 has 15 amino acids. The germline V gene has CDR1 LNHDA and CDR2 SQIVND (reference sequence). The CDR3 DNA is TGTGCCAGTAGTCCAGGACTAGCGGGAGGGATTGAGCAGTTCTTC. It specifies CASSPGLAGGIEQFF.

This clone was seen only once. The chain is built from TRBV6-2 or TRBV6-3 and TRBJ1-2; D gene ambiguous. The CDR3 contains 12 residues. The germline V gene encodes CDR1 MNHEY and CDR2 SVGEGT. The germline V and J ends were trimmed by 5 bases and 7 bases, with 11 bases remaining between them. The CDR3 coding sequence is TGTGCCAGCAGTCGTTCAGTGGGTGGCTACACCTTC. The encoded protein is CASSRSVGGYTF.

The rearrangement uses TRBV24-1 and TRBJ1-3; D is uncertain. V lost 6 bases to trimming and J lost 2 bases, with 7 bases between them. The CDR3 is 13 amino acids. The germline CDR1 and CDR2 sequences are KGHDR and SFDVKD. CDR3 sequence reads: CATSPQAGNTIYF. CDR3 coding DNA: TGTGCCACCAGTCCCCAGGCTGGAAACACCATATATTTT.

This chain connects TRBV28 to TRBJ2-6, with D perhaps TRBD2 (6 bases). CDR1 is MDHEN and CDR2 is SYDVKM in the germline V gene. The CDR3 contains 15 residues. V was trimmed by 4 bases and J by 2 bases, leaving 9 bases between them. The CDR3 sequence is CASSYGGTGANVLTF. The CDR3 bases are TGTGCCAGCAGTTACGGGGGTACTGGGGCCAACGTCCTGACTTTC.

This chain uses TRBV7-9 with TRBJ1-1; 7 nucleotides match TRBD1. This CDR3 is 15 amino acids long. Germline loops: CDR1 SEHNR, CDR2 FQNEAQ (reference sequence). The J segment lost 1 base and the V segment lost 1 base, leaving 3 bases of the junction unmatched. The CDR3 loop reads CASSLVSGGNTEAFF. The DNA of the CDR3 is TGTGCCAGCAGCTTAGTGTCAGGGGGGAACACTGAAGCTTTCTTT.

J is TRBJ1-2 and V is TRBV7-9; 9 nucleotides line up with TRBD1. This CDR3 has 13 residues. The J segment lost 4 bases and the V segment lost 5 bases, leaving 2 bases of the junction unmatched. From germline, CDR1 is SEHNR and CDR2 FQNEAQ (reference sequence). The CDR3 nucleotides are TGTGCCAGCAGCCGGGGACAGGGCTATGGCTACACCTTC. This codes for CASSRGQGYGYTF.

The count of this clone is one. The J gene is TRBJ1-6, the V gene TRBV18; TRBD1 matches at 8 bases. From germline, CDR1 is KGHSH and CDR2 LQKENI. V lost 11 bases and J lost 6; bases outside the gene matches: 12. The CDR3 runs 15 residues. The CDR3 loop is CARPFDRGPNSPLHF. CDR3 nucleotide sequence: TGTGCCCGACCCTTCGACAGGGGCCCTAATTCACCCCTCCACTTT.

The CDR3 sequence is CSGDRGTGELFF. CDR3 DNA sequence: TGCAGCGGGGACAGGGGAACCGGGGAGCTGTTTTTT. The rearrangement uses TRBV29-1 and TRBJ2-2; TRBD1 aligns across 10 bases. With 7 bases clipped from V and 5 bases from J, the junction kept 1 base outside the gene matches. Per germline, CDR1 SQVTM and CDR2 ANQGSEA. The length of the CDR3 is 12 residues.

The chain's CDR3 is CASSFTGPTEAFF. CDR3 sequence (DNA): TGTGCCAGCAGTTTCACAGGCCCCACTGAAGCTTTCTTT. J is TRBJ1-1 and V is TRBV27, with D possibly being TRBD1 (5 bases). Trimming pared 3 bases from V and 4 bases from J, leaving 9 bases between. Germline CDR1 and CDR2: MNHEY and SMNVEV (reference sequence). The CDR3 length is 13 residues.

The CDR3 coding sequence is TGTGCCAGCTCACCACCTTCCGGGCCCAGGGGCTACACCTTC. Encoded protein: CASSPPSGPRGYTF. This sequence joins TRBV18 and TRBJ1-2; D is undetermined. The CDR3 consists of 14 residues. The V gene's germline CDR1 is KGHSH and CDR2 LQKENI. V was shortened by 0 bases and J by 8 bases, with 13 bases between the two germline ends.

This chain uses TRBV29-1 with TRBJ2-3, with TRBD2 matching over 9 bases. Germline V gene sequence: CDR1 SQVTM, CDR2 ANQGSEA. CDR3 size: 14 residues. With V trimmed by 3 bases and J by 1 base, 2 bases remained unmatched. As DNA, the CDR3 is TGCAGCGTTGAGGCGGGGGGGCGCACAGATACGCAGTATTTT. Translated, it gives CSVEAGGRTDTQYF.

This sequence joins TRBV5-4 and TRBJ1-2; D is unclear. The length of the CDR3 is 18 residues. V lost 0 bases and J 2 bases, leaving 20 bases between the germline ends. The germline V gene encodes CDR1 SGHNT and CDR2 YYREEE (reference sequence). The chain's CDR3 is CASSLGDRRGKRNYGYTF. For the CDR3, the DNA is TGTGCCAGCAGCTTGGGTGATAGGCGCGGGAAGAGGAACTATGGCTACACCTTC.

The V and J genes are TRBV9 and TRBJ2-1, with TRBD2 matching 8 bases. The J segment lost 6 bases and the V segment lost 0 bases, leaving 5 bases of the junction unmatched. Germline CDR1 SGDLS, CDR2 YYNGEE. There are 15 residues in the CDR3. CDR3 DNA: TGTGCCAGCAGCGTAGAGGGTCGGGAGGGCAATGAGCAGTTCTTC. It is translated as CASSVEGREGNEQFF.

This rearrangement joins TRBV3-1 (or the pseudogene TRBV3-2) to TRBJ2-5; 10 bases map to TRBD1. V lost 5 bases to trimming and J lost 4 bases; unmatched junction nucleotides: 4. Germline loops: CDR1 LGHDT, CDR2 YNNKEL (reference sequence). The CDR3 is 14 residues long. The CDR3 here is CASSGQGEGETQYF. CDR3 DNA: TGTGCCAGCAGCGGACAGGGGGAAGGAGAGACCCAGTACTTC.

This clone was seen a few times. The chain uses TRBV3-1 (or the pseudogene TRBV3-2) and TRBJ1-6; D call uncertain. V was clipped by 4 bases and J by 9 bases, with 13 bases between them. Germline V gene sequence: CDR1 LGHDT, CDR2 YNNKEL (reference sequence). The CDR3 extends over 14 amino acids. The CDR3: CASSPPYPGSPLHF. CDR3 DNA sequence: TGTGCCAGCAGCCCCCCCTACCCAGGTTCACCCCTCCACTTT.

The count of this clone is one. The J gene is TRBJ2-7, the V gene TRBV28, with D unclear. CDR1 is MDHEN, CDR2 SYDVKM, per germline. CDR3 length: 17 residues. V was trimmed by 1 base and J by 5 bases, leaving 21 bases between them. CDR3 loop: CASSLYRLWGNVHEQYF. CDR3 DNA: TGTGCCAGCAGTTTATATAGGCTATGGGGAAATGTACACGAGCAGTACTTC.

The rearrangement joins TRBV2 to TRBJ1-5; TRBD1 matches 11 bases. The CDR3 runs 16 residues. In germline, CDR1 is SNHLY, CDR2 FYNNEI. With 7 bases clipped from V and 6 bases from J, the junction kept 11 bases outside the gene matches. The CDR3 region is CASTPSRGQGVQPQHF. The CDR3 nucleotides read TGTGCCAGCACACCGTCCAGGGGACAGGGGGTTCAGCCCCAGCATTTT.

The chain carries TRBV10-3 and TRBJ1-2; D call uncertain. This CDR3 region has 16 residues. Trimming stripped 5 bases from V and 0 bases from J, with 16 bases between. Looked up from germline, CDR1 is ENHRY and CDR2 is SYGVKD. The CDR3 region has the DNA TGTGCCATCAGTTCCTCAAGTTCCCTAGCTAACTATGGCTACACCTTC. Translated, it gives CAISSSSSLANYGYTF.

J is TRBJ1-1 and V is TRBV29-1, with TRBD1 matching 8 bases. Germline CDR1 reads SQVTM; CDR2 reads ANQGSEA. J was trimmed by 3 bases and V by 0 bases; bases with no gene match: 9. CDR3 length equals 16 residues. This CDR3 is CSVEDLSQGAYTEAFF. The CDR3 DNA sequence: TGCAGCGTTGAAGATCTTTCCCAGGGGGCCTACACTGAAGCTTTCTTT.

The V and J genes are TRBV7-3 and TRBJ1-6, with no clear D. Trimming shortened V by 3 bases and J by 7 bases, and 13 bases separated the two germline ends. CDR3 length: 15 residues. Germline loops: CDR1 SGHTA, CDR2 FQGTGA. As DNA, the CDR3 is TGTGCCAGCAGCTTTGGTCAGTCTGAAAATTCACCCCTCCACTTT. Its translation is CASSFGQSENSPLHF.

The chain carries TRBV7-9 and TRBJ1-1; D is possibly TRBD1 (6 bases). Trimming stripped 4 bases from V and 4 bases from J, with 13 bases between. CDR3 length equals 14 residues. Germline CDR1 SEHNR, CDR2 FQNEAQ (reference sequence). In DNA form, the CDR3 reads TGTGCCAGCAGCTGGGACAACTCCCCCACTGAAGCTTTCTTT. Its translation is CASSWDNSPTEAFF.

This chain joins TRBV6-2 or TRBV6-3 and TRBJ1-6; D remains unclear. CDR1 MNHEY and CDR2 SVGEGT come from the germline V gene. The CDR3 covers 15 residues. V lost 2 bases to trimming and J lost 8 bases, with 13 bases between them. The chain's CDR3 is CASSYAPGSYSPLHF. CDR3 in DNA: TGTGCCAGCAGTTACGCCCCAGGATCCTATTCACCCCTCCACTTT.

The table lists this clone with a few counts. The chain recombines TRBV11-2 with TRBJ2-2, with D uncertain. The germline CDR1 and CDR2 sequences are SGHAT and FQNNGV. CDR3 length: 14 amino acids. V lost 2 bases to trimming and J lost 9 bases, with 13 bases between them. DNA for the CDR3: TGTGCCAGCAGCTTAACCCAGGATAGGAGGGAGCTGTTTTTT. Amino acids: CASSLTQDRRELFF.

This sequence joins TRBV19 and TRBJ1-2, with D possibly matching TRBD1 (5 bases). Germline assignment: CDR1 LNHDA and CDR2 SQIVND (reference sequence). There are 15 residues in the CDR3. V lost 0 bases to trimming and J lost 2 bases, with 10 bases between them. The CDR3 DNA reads TGTGCCAGTAGTATAGACAGACAGACAAACTATGGCTACACCTTC. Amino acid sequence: CASSIDRQTNYGYTF.

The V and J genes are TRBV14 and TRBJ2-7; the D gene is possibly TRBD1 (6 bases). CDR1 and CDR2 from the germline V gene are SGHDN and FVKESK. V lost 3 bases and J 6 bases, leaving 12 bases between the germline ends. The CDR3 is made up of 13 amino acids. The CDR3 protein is CASSQNLQGEQYF. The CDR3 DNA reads TGTGCCAGCAGCCAGAACCTACAGGGCGAGCAGTACTTC.

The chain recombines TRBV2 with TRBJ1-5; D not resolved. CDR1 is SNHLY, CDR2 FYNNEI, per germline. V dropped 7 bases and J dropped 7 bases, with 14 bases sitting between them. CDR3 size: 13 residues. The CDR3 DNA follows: TGTGCCAGCATGGCGGAGTCTTGGCAGCCCCAGCATTTT. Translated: CASMAESWQPQHF.

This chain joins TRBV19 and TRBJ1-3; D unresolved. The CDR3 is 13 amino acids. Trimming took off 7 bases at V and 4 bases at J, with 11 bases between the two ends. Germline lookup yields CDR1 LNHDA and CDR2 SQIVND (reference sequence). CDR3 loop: CASTEVSGNTIYF. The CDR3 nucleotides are TGTGCCAGTACGGAAGTCTCCGGAAACACCATATATTTT.

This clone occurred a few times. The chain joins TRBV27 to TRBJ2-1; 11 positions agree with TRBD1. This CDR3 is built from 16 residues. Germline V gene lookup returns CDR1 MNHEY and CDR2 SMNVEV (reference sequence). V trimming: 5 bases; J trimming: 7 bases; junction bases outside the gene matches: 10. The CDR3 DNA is TGTGCCAGCAGTCCGACATACCGGGACAGGGGGAATGAGCAGTTCTTC. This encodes CASSPTYRDRGNEQFF.